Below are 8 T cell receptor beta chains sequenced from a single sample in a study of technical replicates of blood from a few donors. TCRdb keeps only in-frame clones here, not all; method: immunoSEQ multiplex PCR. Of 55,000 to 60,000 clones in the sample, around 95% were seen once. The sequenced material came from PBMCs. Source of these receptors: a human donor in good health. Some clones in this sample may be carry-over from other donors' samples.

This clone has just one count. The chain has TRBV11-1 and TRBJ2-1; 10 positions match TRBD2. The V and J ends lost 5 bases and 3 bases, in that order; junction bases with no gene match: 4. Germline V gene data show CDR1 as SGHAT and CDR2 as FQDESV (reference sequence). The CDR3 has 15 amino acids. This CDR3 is CASSPWTSGYNEQFF. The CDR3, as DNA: TGTGCCAGCAGCCCCTGGACTAGCGGCTACAATGAGCAGTTCTTC. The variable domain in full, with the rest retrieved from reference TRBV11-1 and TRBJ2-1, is EAEVAQSPRYKITEKSQAVAFWCDPISGHATLYWYRQILGQGPELLVQFQDESVVDDSQLPKDRFSAERLKGVDSTLKIQPAELGDSAMYLCASSPWTSGYNEQFFGPGTRLTVL.

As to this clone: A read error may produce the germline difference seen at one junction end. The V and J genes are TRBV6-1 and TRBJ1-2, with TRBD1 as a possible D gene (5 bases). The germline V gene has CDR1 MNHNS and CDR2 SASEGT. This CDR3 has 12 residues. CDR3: CASSKSVEGSLF. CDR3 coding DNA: TGTGCCAGCAGCAAATCGGTGGAGGGGAGTTTATTC.

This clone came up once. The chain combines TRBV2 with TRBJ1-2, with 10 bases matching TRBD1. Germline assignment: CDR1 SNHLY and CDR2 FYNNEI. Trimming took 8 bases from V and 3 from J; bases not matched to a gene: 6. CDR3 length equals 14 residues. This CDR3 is CASGQGVGDYGYTF. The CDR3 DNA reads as TGTGCCAGCGGACAGGGGGTCGGAGACTATGGCTACACCTTC.

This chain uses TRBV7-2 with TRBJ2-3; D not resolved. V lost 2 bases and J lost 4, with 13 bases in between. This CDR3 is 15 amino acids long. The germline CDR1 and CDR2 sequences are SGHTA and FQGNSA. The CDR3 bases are TGTGCCAGCAGCTTAACGGCTTCGAGCGCAGATACGCAGTATTTT. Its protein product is CASSLTASSADTQYF.

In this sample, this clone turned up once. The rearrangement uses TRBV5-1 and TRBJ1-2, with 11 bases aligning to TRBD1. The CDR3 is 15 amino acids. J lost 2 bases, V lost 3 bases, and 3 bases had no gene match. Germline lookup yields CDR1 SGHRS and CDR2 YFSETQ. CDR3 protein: CASSSRDRGNYGYTF. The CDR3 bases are TGCGCCAGCAGCTCAAGGGACAGGGGGAACTATGGCTACACCTTC. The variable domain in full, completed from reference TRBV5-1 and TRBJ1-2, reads KAGVTQTPRYLIKTRGQQVTLSCSPISGHRSVSWYQQTPGQGLQFLFEYFSETQRNKGNFPGRFSGRQFSNSRSEMNVSTLELGDSALYLCASSSRDRGNYGYTFGSGTRLTVV.

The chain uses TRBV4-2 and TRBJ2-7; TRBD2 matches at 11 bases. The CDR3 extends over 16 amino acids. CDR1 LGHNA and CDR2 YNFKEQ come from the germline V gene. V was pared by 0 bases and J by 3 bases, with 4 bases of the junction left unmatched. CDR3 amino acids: CASSQERTSGFYEQYF. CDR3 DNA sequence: TGTGCCAGCAGCCAAGAAAGGACTAGCGGGTTCTACGAGCAGTACTTC.

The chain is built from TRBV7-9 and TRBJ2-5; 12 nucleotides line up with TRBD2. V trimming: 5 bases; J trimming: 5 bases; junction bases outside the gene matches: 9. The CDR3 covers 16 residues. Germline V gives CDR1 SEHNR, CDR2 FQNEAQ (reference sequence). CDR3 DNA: TGTGCCAGCAGCCAAGACCGACTAGCGGGGGTGGAGACCCAGTACTTC. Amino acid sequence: CASSQDRLAGVETQYF.

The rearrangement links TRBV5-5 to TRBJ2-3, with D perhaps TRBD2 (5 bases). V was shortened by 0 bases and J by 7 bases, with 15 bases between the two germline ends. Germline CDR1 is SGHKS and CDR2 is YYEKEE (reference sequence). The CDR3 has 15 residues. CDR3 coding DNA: TGTGCCAGCAGCTTGGGACGGGGTGTTAGGTATACGCAGTATTTT. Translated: CASSLGRGVRYTQYF.